A selection of T cell receptor beta chains follows, all from one sample in a study of tumor T cells in aggressive B-cell lymphoma. Here immunoSEQ multiplex PCR was the method, and the copy in TCRdb shows in-frame clones only, minus some. The profile shows 2,500 to 3,500 clones, around 87% of them singletons. The sample was tumor tissue. All receptors come from an adult with diffuse large B cell lymphoma. Each CDR3 is given with its conserved first and last residue. D genes are given only for firm matches. Rows may omit the clone size; those that give it use once, few, many or a size class.

abundance,d_gene,j_gene,len,v_gene,CDR3aa,CDR3nt
NA,TRBD1,TRBJ1-2,14,TRBV30,CAWLTTGTGRGYTF,TGTGCCTGGCTGACAACCGGGACAGGGCGCGGCTACACCTTC
NA,NA,TRBJ1-5,15,TRBV21-1,CASSKGPGYNQPQHF,TGTGCCAGCAGCAAAGGCCCAGGGTACAATCAGCCCCAGCATTTT
few,TRBD1,TRBJ1-2,15,TRBV19,CASSSRGQVGTGYTF,TGTGCCAGTAGTTCGCGGGGACAGGTGGGGACTGGCTACACCTTC
NA,NA,TRBJ1-3,14,TRBV27,CASSLRGSGNTIYF,TGTGCCAGCAGTTTACGGGGATCTGGAAACACCATATATTTT
NA,TRBD1,TRBJ1-1,17,TRBV5-1,CASSLLRDQGENTEAFF,TGCGCCAGCAGCTTGCTAAGGGATCAGGGGGAGAACACTGAAGCTTTCTTT
NA,NA,TRBJ1-5,14,TRBV6-1,CASSVRGSNQPQHF,TGTGCCAGCAGTGTCAGGGGTAGCAATCAGCCCCAGCATTTT
NA,TRBD1,TRBJ1-6,14,TRBV6-5,CASSYRGQSSPLHF,TGTGCCAGCAGTTACAGGGGGCAGAGTTCACCCCTCCACTTT
NA,NA,TRBJ1-1,15,TRBV29-1,CSAQSWGGLNTEAFF,TGCAGCGCTCAATCATGGGGGGGCTTGAACACTGAAGCTTTCTTT
NA,TRBD1,TRBJ2-7,14,TRBV5-1,CASSWDSGTYEQYF,TGCGCCAGCAGCTGGGACAGCGGTACCTACGAGCAGTACTTC
NA,NA,TRBJ1-2,15,TRBV9,CASSVAGREGYGYTF,TGTGCCAGCAGCGTAGCCGGGAGGGAAGGCTATGGCTACACCTTC
NA,NA,TRBJ1-2,14,TRBV11-2,CASTLNRVDYGYTF,TGTGCCAGCACCTTGAACAGGGTGGACTATGGCTACACCTTC
NA,TRBD2,TRBJ2-1,16,TRBV5-1,CASSLGSAGGRHEQFF,TGCGCCAGCAGCTTGGGGTCAGCGGGAGGACGCCATGAGCAGTTCTTC
NA,TRBD2,TRBJ2-1,15,TRBV2,CASSPGTSEYNEQFF,TGTGCCAGCAGTCCCGGGACTAGCGAATACAATGAGCAGTTCTTC